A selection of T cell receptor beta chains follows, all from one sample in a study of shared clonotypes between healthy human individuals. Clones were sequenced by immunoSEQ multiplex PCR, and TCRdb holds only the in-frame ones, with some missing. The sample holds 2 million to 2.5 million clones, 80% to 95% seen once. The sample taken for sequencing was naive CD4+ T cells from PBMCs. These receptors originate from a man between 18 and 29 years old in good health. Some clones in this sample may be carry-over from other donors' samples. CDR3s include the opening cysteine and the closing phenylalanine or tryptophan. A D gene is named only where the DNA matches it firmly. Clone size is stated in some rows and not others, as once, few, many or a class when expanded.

CASSSSSDRRLSSTDTQYF	TGTGCCAGCAGTTCAAGCTCAGACCGGAGGTTGTCTAGCACAGATACGCAGTATTTT	-	TRBV28	TRBJ2-3	-
CASSLVGVEAFF	TGTGCCAGCAGCTTGGTAGGGGTTGAAGCTTTCTTT	-	TRBV7-9	TRBJ1-1	-
CASSGAGAVQETQYF	TGTGCCAGCAGCGGTGCGGGAGCGGTTCAAGAGACCCAGTACTTC	TRBD2	TRBV5-4	TRBJ2-5	-
CATSRDGLAGLSTDTQYF	TGTGCCACCAGCAGAGATGGACTAGCGGGCCTTAGCACAGATACGCAGTATTTT	TRBD2	TRBV15	TRBJ2-3	once
CASTIRAFTEAFF	TGTGCCAGCACCATCCGGGCGTTTACTGAAGCTTTCTTT	-	TRBV2	TRBJ1-1	-
CASSQQGGVGYNEQFF	TGCGCCAGCAGCCAGCAAGGGGGCGTGGGATACAATGAGCAGTTCTTC	TRBD1	TRBV5-1	TRBJ2-1	-
CASSEARGWEQYF	TGTGCCAGCAGTGAAGCGCGGGGCTGGGAGCAGTACTTC	-	TRBV6-1	TRBJ2-7	-
CASIREPGFYTF	TGTGCCAGCATTCGCGAGCCTGGGTTTTACACCTTC	-	TRBV6-6	TRBJ1-2	-
CASRARGRYEQYF	TGTGCCAGCAGGGCCCGGGGTAGATACGAGCAGTACTTC	-	TRBV6-5	TRBJ2-7	-
CASSQDGRNTEAFF	TGCGCCAGCAGCCAAGACGGGCGGAACACTGAAGCTTTCTTT	-	TRBV4-3	TRBJ1-1	-
CASGDAGELFF	TGTGCCAGCGGGGACGCCGGGGAGCTGTTTTTT	-	TRBV5-6	TRBJ2-2	-
CASSQETSAALQFF	TGCGCCAGCAGCCAGGAGACTAGCGCGGCATTGCAGTTCTTC	TRBD2	TRBV4-1	TRBJ2-1	-
CASSGFGQGYNEQFF	TGTGCCAGCTCAGGCTTCGGACAGGGGTACAATGAGCAGTTCTTC	TRBD1	TRBV18	TRBJ2-1	-
CSVTGSGETQYF	TGCAGCGTTACAGGGTCGGGGGAGACCCAGTACTTC	-	TRBV29-1	TRBJ2-5	-
CASNPGQGDTQYF	TGTGCCAGCAACCCAGGACAGGGGGATACGCAGTATTTT	TRBD1	TRBV7-2	TRBJ2-3	-
CASSLLTSGRAWNTGELFF	TGTGCCAGCAGCTTGTTGACTAGCGGGAGGGCCTGGAACACCGGGGAGCTGTTTTTT	TRBD2	TRBV7-9	TRBJ2-2	-
CAIGHSGRGDEQFF	TGTGCCATCGGACATAGCGGGAGGGGGGATGAGCAGTTCTTC	TRBD2	TRBV10-3	TRBJ2-1	-
CASSRAGTSGNTGELFF	TGTGCCAGCAGCCGAGCCGGGACTAGCGGGAACACCGGGGAGCTGTTTTTT	TRBD2	TRBV9	TRBJ2-2	-
CASSPRASVSYNEQFF	TGTGCCAGCAGCCCTCGCGCTAGCGTCTCCTACAATGAGCAGTTCTTC	-	TRBV7-2	TRBJ2-1	-
CASSFILRVADTQYF	TGTGCCAGCAGTTTTATATTGAGGGTCGCAGATACGCAGTATTTT	-	TRBV28	TRBJ2-3	-
CATISGSGANVLTF	TGTGCCACCATTTCCGGCTCTGGGGCCAACGTCCTGACTTTC	-	TRBV28	TRBJ2-6	-
CASSLGRSGSTYEQYF	TGTGCCAGCAGCTTGGGGCGAAGCGGGAGCACCTACGAGCAGTACTTC	TRBD2	TRBV7-9	TRBJ2-7	-
CASSPLTREVTDTQYF	TGTGCCAGCAGCCCATTGACGCGGGAGGTTACAGATACGCAGTATTTT	TRBD2	TRBV7-8	TRBJ2-3	-
CASSPRGEGPVRTF	TGTGCCAGCAGCCCAAGGGGAGAGGGTCCCGTTCGGACTTTC	-	TRBV9	TRBJ2-6	-
CASSYDGRSGSYEQYF	TGCGCCAGCAGCTACGACGGGCGCTCGGGTTCCTACGAGCAGTACTTC	-	TRBV5-1	TRBJ2-7	-
CASSLGGVLETQYF	TGCGCCAGCAGCTTGGGCGGGGTTTTAGAGACCCAGTACTTC	-	TRBV5-1	TRBJ2-5	-
CASSPKLVLDRTDTQYF	TGTGCCAGCTCACCCAAACTAGTCTTGGACCGGACAGATACGCAGTATTTT	-	TRBV18	TRBJ2-3	-
CASSSGGNGYTF	TGTGCCAGCAGTTCAGGGGGCAACGGCTACACCTTC	TRBD1	TRBV28	TRBJ1-2	-
CASSLAGGLYSFYEQYF	TGTGCCAGCAGCTTAGCGGGAGGACTATACTCCTTCTACGAGCAGTACTTC	-	TRBV7-2	TRBJ2-7	-
CASSLEPFLANYGYTF	TGTGCCAGCAGCTTAGAGCCGTTCCTAGCTAACTATGGCTACACCTTC	-	TRBV7-2	TRBJ1-2	-
CVSSLEEGHYEQYF	TGCGTCAGCAGCTTGGAAGAGGGCCACTACGAGCAGTACTTC	-	TRBV5-1	TRBJ2-7	-
CASSPGTSGRAWRNEQFF	TGTGCCAGCAGCCCAGGGACTAGCGGGAGAGCCTGGCGGAATGAGCAGTTCTTC	TRBD2	TRBV7-3	TRBJ2-1	-
CASSLGGAQETQYF	TGTGCCAGCAGCTTAGGCGGCGCCCAAGAGACCCAGTACTTC	-	TRBV7-9	TRBJ2-5	-
CASSLLAGVDYEQFF	TGTGCCAGCAGCTTATTAGCGGGAGTTGACTATGAGCAGTTCTTC	TRBD2	TRBV7-8	TRBJ2-1	-
CATSRLVGTRVVNEQFF	TGTGCCACCAGCAGACTTGTCGGGACTAGGGTCGTCAATGAGCAGTTCTTC	TRBD2	TRBV15	TRBJ2-1	once
CASSGAGSPDTQYF	TGTGCCAGCAGTGGGGCGGGATCACCTGATACGCAGTATTTT	-	TRBV27	TRBJ2-3	-
CASSQPTGPGGQFF	TGCGCCAGCAGCCAACCGACCGGACCAGGGGGGCAGTTCTTC	TRBD1	TRBV4-1	TRBJ2-1	-
CASSQDQDRVTGELFF	TGCGCCAGCAGCCAAGACCAGGACAGGGTCACCGGGGAGCTGTTTTTT	TRBD1	TRBV4-1	TRBJ2-2	-
CASSLVGKTDRTLFF	TGTGCCAGCAGCTTAGTAGGGAAGACGGACCGGACGCTGTTTTTT	-	TRBV11-2	TRBJ1-4	-
CASSELGGTGNTIYF	TGTGCCAGCAGTGAATTAGGGGGCACTGGAAACACCATATATTTT	TRBD1	TRBV6-1	TRBJ1-3	-